This T cell receptor (beta chain) was captured by sequencing in a study of T cell responses to AZD1222 COVID-19 vaccine. Study-level results: Clonal diversity was possibly underestimated, and white British individuals and females predominated among donors. Targets within unmutated variant regions were reportedly found for nearly half of spike-specific TCRs. Distributed over spike, vaccine-associated CD4 TCRs predominated at 160-218 and 743-854. The number of AZD1222 recipients seropositive at baseline was only five or six.

On this clone: Its specificity is unknown.

TCRdb's table, derived via immunoSEQ multiplex PCR, lists solely in-frame clones and lacks some. Among under 100,000 clones listed, roughly 90% were seen once. V was trimmed by 4 bases and J by 0 bases, leaving 7 bases between them. This CDR3 comprises 13 residues. CDR1 SQVTM and CDR2 ANQGSEA come from the germline V gene. The sample consisted of peripheral blood, taken 28 days after the second AZD1222 dose. This sequence was found in an adult who received the AZD1222 COVID-19 vaccine. The chain employs TRBV29-1 and TRBJ1-5, with D unresolved. CDR3 sequence reads: CSVVWDSNQPQHF. CDR3 bases: TGCAGCGTTGTCTGGGATAGCAATCAGCCCCAGCATTTT.